The 28 T cell receptor beta chains below were found in one sample sequenced in a study of identical twins. TCRdb fed the 5' RACE reads into MiXCR, producing one record per CDR3 protein. The repertoire holds fewer than 900,000 distinct CDR3 sequences, 15% to 20% seen once, with around 13% in the top ten. These data were also reused for a study on T cells expressing NK-cell markers.

The sample consisted of PBMCs. The receptors derive from a woman between 18 and 29 years old in good health.

The chain is built from TRBV6-5 and TRBJ2-7; possibly TRBD1 for D (5 bases). The V end lost 4 bases, the J end lost 2 bases, and 12 bases lay between the germline ends. The CDR3 is 14 amino acids. CDR1 is MNHEY, CDR2 SVGAGI, per germline. This chain's CDR3 is CASSSDSATYEQYF. The CDR3, as DNA: TGTGCCAGCAGTTCAGACAGTGCCACCTACGAGCAGTACTTC.

This clonotype was seen ten or more times. The J gene is TRBJ2-1, the V gene TRBV5-1; tentative D call: TRBD1 (7 bases). The germline V gene encodes CDR1 SGHRS and CDR2 YFSETQ. V lost 0 bases and J lost 7, with 11 bases in between. CDR3 size: 14 residues. The CDR3: CASSLGQGGNEQFF. CDR3 nucleotides: TGCGCCAGCAGCTTGGGGCAGGGGGGTAATGAGCAGTTCTTC.

This clonotype was counted ten times or more. This chain uses TRBV11-2 with TRBJ1-2, with D perhaps TRBD1 (5 bases). The CDR3 loop spans 12 amino acids. CDR1 is SGHAT, CDR2 FQNNGV, per germline. Trimming cost V 1 base and J 8 bases, with 8 bases left between them. The CDR3 here is CASSLAWDGYTF. CDR3 bases: TGTGCCAGCAGCTTAGCTTGGGACGGCTACACCTTC.

V gene TRBV29-1 combines with J gene TRBJ2-2; D is undetermined. Germline V gene sequence: CDR1 SQVTM, CDR2 ANQGSEA. This CDR3 comprises 12 residues. The V end was cut by 7 bases, the J end by 4 bases, with 10 bases between. CDR3 DNA: TGCAGCGCAGTATTGGCCACCGGGGAGCTGTTTTTT. Residues: CSAVLATGELFF.

This rearrangement joins TRBV12-3 or TRBV12-4 to TRBJ1-2, with TRBD1 as a possible D gene (6 bases). V shed 5 bases and J shed 0 bases, with 13 bases lying between them. This CDR3 is built from 15 residues. The CDR3 region is CASSRGQLANYGYTF. The CDR3 bases are TGTGCCAGCAGTCGTGGACAGCTAGCTAACTATGGCTACACCTTC.

This chain connects TRBV11-2 to TRBJ2-3, with TRBD1 matching over 7 bases. Per the germline V gene, CDR1 is SGHAT and CDR2 is FQNNGV. CDR3 length equals 16 residues. V was clipped by 1 base and J by 2 bases; unmatched bases: 6. The CDR3 protein is CASSLGVTGNTDTQYF. CDR3 DNA: TGTGCCAGCAGCTTAGGCGTGACAGGGAACACAGATACGCAGTATTTT.

A few counts support this clonotype. V usage is TRBV29-1 and J usage is TRBJ2-1; D unresolved. The CDR3 extends over 15 amino acids. CDR1 is SQVTM and CDR2 is ANQGSEA in the germline V gene. Trimming left V 7 bases short and J 2 bases short, with 18 bases between. The CDR3 is CSALPPRVTYNEQFF. In DNA, the CDR3 is TGCAGCGCCCTACCCCCCCGAGTCACCTACAATGAGCAGTTCTTC.

In its sample, this clonotype was seen a few times. The V gene is TRBV5-6, the J gene TRBJ2-4; no firm D call. V lost 2 bases to trimming and J lost 0 bases, with 9 bases between them. Per germline, CDR1 SGHDT and CDR2 YYEEEE. The CDR3 runs to 15 residues. DNA of the CDR3: TGTGCCAGCAGCTTCGGGCCTCTAGCCAAAAACATTCAGTACTTC. It specifies CASSFGPLAKNIQYF.

The chain links TRBV4-1 to TRBJ1-1; D unresolved. Germline CDR1 reads MGHRA; CDR2 reads YSYEKL. The V end was cut by 0 bases, the J end by 1 base, with 9 bases between. The CDR3 spans 15 residues. CDR3 protein: CASSQDPRQNTEAFF. CDR3 bases: TGCGCCAGCAGCCAAGATCCCCGACAGAACACTGAAGCTTTCTTT.

The chain employs TRBV12-3 or TRBV12-4 and TRBJ1-1, with TRBD1 as a possible D gene (6 bases). The V gene lost 6 bases and the J gene lost 3 bases, with 17 bases spanning the gap. The CDR3 contains 15 residues. CDR3 nucleotide sequence: TGTGCCAGCAGGTCCGGCTTGGAGGGGGACACTGAAGCTTTCTTT. It is translated as CASRSGLEGDTEAFF.

J is TRBJ2-1 and V is TRBV3-1; 7 bases fit TRBD2. The V and J ends lost 2 bases and 0 bases, in that order; junction bases with no gene match: 10. Germline assignment: CDR1 LGHDT and CDR2 YNNKEL (reference sequence). CDR3 length: 18 amino acids. The CDR3 DNA follows: TGTGCCAGCAGCCAAAGGGTGGGAGGGTTGAGCTCCTACAATGAGCAGTTCTTC. It codes for CASSQRVGGLSSYNEQFF.

Many counts were recorded for this clonotype. This chain joins TRBV12-3 or TRBV12-4 and TRBJ1-4, with D tentatively TRBD1 (6 bases). There are 13 residues in the CDR3. Deletions cut 6 bases from V and 8 bases from J, with 13 bases between. CDR3 coding DNA: TGTGCCAGCAGGTGGACAGTAGGGGAAAAACTGTTTTTT. This sequence encodes CASRWTVGEKLFF.

V usage is TRBV20-1 and J usage is TRBJ2-5; D is tentatively TRBD1 or TRBD2 (5 bases each). Germline V CDR1 and CDR2: DFQATT, SNEGSKA (reference sequence). This CDR3 region has 10 residues. Trimming left V 5 bases short and J 5 bases short, with 6 bases between. The CDR3 loop is CSAGTETQYF. CDR3 coding DNA: TGCAGTGCTGGGACGGAGACCCAGTACTTC.

Only a few counts were recorded for this clonotype. This chain joins TRBV7-2 and TRBJ2-1, with unresolved D. The CDR3 covers 16 residues. V shed 2 bases and J shed 0 bases, with 11 bases lying between them. Germline V gene data show CDR1 as SGHTA and CDR2 as FQGNSA. The CDR3, as DNA: TGTGCCAGCAGCTTATGGGTTCGTGGCTCCTACAATGAGCAGTTCTTC. Encoded protein: CASSLWVRGSYNEQFF.

The genes are TRBV10-3 and TRBJ2-2, with D perhaps matching TRBD1 (6 bases). The V and J ends lost 4 bases and 4 bases respectively, with 7 bases between them. Germline values: CDR1 ENHRY, CDR2 SYGVKD. This CDR3 is built from 13 residues. DNA of the CDR3: TGTGCCATCAGTGGGGGGCGCACCGGGGAGCTGTTTTTT. This gives the protein CAISGGRTGELFF.

This clonotype was seen only a few times. The CDR3 here is CSARVTGKGNTIYF. The CDR3 DNA reads TGCAGTGCTAGAGTTACAGGGAAGGGAAACACCATATATTTT. V and J are TRBV20-1 and TRBJ1-3; tentatively, D is TRBD1 (6 bases). V was pared by 1 base and J by 4 bases, with 11 bases between. In germline, CDR1 is DFQATT, CDR2 SNEGSKA (reference sequence). The CDR3 has 14 amino acids.

The sample holds many counts of this clonotype. J is TRBJ2-1 and V is TRBV13; 11 nucleotides line up with TRBD1. J gave up 7 bases and V 1 base, and 3 bases lay outside the gene matches. The CDR3 runs 15 residues. The germline gives CDR1 PRHDT, CDR2 FYEKMQ (reference sequence). The CDR3 spells CASSLEGQGVNEQFF. DNA for the CDR3: TGTGCCAGCAGCTTAGAGGGACAGGGGGTGAATGAGCAGTTCTTC.

This clonotype was detected only a few times. The V and J genes are TRBV6-1 and TRBJ2-1; TRBD2 agrees at 8 bases. V lost 6 bases and J lost 9; bases outside the gene matches: 10. The CDR3 length is 14 residues. The germline V gene encodes CDR1 MNHNS and CDR2 SASEGT. CDR3 protein: CASRKRREEIEQFF. CDR3 bases: TGTGCCAGCAGGAAGCGGCGGGAGGAGATTGAGCAGTTCTTC.

This clonotype was found a few times. The rearrangement uses TRBV10-3 and TRBJ2-3, with 13 bases that match TRBD2. CDR1 and CDR2 (germline): ENHRY, SYGVKD. Germline trimming cut 6 bases from V and 3 bases from J; bases unmatched to any gene: 3. The CDR3 extends over 15 amino acids. As DNA, the CDR3 is TGTGCCATCAGCCCGGGACTAGCGGGAACAGATACGCAGTATTTT. It yields the protein CAISPGLAGTDTQYF.

In DNA, the CDR3 is TGCAGTGTCCCGGCCGGGACTAGCCAAGACGATGAGCAGTTCTTC. This sequence encodes CSVPAGTSQDDEQFF. The V and J genes are TRBV20-1 and TRBJ2-1; 9 bases align to TRBD2. Germline V gene lookup returns CDR1 DFQATT and CDR2 SNEGSKA (reference sequence). The V segment lost 7 bases and the J segment 8 bases; nucleotides outside the gene matches: 15. The CDR3 is made up of 15 amino acids.

This clonotype has a handful of counts. The chain carries TRBV2 and TRBJ2-4; 10 nucleotides align to TRBD2. CDR3 length: 18 amino acids. With V trimmed by 7 bases and J by 0 bases, 12 bases remained unmatched. Germline-derived CDR1 and CDR2 are SNHLY and FYNNEI. CDR3 sequence reads: CASMGTSVTPEAKNIQYF. CDR3 DNA: TGTGCCAGCATGGGGACTAGCGTCACACCCGAAGCCAAAAACATTCAGTACTTC.

The sample holds many counts of this clonotype. The V and J genes are TRBV20-1 and TRBJ2-1, with D maybe TRBD2 (6 bases). CDR3 length: 15 amino acids. The V and J ends lost 1 base and 4 bases respectively, with 14 bases between them. Germline V gene data show CDR1 as DFQATT and CDR2 as SNEGSKA (reference sequence). In DNA, the CDR3 is TGCAGTGCTAGAGGGGGAAACCGGGAGTACAATGAGCAGTTCTTC. Protein product: CSARGGNREYNEQFF.

There are a few counts of this clonotype. This rearrangement joins TRBV7-8 to TRBJ2-3; D is ambiguous. This CDR3 has 15 amino acids. The V and J ends lost 4 bases and 0 bases respectively, with 11 bases between them. Germline CDR1 reads SGHVS; CDR2 reads FQNEAQ. CDR3 nucleotide sequence: TGTGCCAGCAGCTGGCGAAGCCCAAGCACAGATACGCAGTATTTT. It encodes CASSWRSPSTDTQYF.

This clonotype came up many times. The chain is built from TRBV12-3 or TRBV12-4 and TRBJ1-1; a weak D match, TRBD1 (5 bases). Between the trimmed V and J ends, which lost 6 bases and 11 bases, there was a span of 13 bases. The CDR3 runs 11 residues. CDR3 sequence (DNA): TGTGCCAGCAGCTTGGGGTGGGGGGCTTTCTTT. It is translated as CASSLGWGAFF.

V is TRBV5-1 and J is TRBJ2-5; possibly TRBD1 or TRBD2 for D (5 bases each). V lost 3 bases to trimming and J lost 3 bases, with 15 bases between them. The CDR3 sequence is 15 residues long. Germline V gene sequence: CDR1 SGHRS, CDR2 YFSETQ. CDR3 nucleotides: TGCGCCAGCAGCTACGCCGGGACCGATGAAGAGACCCAGTACTTC. Amino acid sequence: CASSYAGTDEETQYF.

V usage is TRBV20-1 and J usage is TRBJ1-1, with 8 bases aligning to TRBD1. CDR3 length: 15 residues. The germline gives CDR1 DFQATT, CDR2 SNEGSKA (reference sequence). With V trimmed by 3 bases and J by 3 bases, 9 bases remained unmatched. As DNA, the CDR3 is TGCAGTGCTAGTAACACAGGGGGTGAGGACACTGAAGCTTTCTTT. Its protein is CSASNTGGEDTEAFF.

The chain uses TRBV7-2 and TRBJ2-2; TRBD2 agrees at 10 bases. This CDR3 spans 14 amino acids. With V trimmed by 3 bases and J by 8 bases, 3 bases remained unmatched. Germline loops: CDR1 SGHTA, CDR2 FQGNSA. CDR3 residues: CASSFLAGAGELFF. The CDR3 region has the DNA TGTGCCAGCAGCTTCCTAGCGGGAGCAGGGGAGCTGTTTTTT.

The chain uses TRBV4-1 and TRBJ2-1; a weak D match, TRBD1 (5 bases). Germline lookup yields CDR1 MGHRA and CDR2 YSYEKL. V shed 1 base and J shed 6 bases, with 16 bases lying between them. The CDR3 sequence is 16 residues long. The CDR3 DNA is TGCGCCAGCAGCCAAGCACCGGGCCCTACAGGCAATGAGCAGTTCTTC. It is translated as CASSQAPGPTGNEQFF.